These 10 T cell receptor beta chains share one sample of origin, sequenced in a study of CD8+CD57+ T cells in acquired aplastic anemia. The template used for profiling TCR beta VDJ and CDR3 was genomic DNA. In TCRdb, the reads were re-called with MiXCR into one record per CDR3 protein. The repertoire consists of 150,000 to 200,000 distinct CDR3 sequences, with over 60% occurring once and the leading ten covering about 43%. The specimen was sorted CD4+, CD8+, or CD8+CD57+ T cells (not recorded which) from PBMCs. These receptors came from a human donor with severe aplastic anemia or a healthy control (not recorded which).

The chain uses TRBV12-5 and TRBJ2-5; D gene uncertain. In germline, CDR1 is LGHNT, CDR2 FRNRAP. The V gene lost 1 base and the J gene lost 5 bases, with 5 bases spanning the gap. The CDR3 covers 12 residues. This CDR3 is CASGLEGETQYF. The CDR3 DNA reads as TGTGCTAGTGGTTTGGAGGGCGAGACCCAGTACTTC.

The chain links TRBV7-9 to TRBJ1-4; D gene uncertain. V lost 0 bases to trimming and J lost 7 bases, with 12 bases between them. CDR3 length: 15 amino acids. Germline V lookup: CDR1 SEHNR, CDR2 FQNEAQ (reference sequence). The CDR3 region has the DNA TGTGCCAGCAGCTTAGCCTCGGGGTTCGCTGAAAAACTGTTTTTT. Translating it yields CASSLASGFAEKLFF. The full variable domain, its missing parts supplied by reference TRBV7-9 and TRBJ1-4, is DTGVSQNPRHKITKRGQNVTFRCDPISEHNRLYWYRQTLGQGPEFLTYFQNEAQLEKSRLLSDRFSAERPKGSFSTLEIQRTEQGDSAMYLCASSLASGFAEKLFFGSGTQLSVL.

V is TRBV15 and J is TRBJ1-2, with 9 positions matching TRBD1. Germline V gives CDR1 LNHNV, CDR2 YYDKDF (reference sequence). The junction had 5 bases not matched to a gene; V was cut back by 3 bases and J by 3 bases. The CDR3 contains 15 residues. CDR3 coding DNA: TGTGCCACCAGCAGCCAAACAGGGGGCCACTATGGCTACACCTTC. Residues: CATSSQTGGHYGYTF. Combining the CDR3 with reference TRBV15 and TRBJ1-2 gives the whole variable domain DAMVIQNPRYQVTQFGKPVTLSCSQTLNHNVMYWYQQKSSQAPKLLFHYYDKDFNNEADTPDNFQSRRPNTSFCFLDIRSPGLGDTAMYLCATSSQTGGHYGYTFGSGTRLTVV.

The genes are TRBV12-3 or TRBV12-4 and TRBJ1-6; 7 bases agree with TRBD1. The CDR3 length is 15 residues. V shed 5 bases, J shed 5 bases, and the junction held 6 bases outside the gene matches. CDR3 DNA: TGTGCCAGCAGTATTCGGACAGGCAATAATTCACCCCTCCACTTT. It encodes CASSIRTGNNSPLHF.

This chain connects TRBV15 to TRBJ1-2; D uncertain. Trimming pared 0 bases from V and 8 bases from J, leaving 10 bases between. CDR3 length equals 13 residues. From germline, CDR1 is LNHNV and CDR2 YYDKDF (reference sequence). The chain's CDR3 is CATSRDVVGGYTF. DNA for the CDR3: TGTGCCACCAGCAGAGATGTGGTAGGAGGCTACACCTTC.

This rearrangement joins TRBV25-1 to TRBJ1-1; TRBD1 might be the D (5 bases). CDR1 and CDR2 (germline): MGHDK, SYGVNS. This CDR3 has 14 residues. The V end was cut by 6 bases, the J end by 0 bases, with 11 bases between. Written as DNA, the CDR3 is TGTGCCAGCAGAGCCAGGGAAGTGAACACTGAAGCTTTCTTT. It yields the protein CASRAREVNTEAFF. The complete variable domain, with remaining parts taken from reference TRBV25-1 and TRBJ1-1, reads EADIYQTPRYLVIGTGKKITLECSQTMGHDKMYWYQQDPGMELHLIHYSYGVNSTEKGDLSSESTVSRIRTEHFPLTLESARPSHTSQYLCASRAREVNTEAFFGQGTRLTVV.

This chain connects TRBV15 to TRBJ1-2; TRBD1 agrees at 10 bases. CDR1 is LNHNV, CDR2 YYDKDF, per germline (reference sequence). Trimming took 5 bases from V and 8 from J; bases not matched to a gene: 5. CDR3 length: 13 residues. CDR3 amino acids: CATSEGTGVGYTF. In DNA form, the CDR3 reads TGTGCCACCAGCGAGGGGACAGGGGTAGGCTACACCTTC.

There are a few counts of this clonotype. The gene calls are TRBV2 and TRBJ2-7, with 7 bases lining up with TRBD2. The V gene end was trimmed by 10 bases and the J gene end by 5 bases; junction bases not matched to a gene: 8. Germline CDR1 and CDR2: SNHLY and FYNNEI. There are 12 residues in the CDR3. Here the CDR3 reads CATQSGLNEQYF. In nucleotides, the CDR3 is TGTGCCACCCAATCGGGACTAAACGAGCAGTACTTC.

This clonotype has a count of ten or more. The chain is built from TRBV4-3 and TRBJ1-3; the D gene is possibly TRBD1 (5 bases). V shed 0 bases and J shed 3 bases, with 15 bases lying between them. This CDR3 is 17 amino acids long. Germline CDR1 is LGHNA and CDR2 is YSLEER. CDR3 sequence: CASSQDRPRVVGNTIYF. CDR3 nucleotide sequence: TGCGCCAGCAGCCAAGATAGGCCCAGGGTCGTTGGAAACACCATATATTTT.

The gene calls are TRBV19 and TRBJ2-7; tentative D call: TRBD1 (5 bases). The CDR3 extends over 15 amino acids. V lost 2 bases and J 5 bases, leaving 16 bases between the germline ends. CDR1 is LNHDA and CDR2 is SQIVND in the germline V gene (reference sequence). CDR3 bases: TGTGCCAGTAGTATATCGGACAATGGTAGGAACGAGCAGTACTTC. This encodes CASSISDNGRNEQYF.